This TCR beta chain was observed in a study of regulatory T cells in long-lasting Graves disease (dated by TCRdb to about 2021). About the full investigation: Antithyroid drugs had been taken for less than 3 months by newly diagnosed Graves' disease patients. Persistent Graves' disease patients were compared with newly diagnosed Graves' disease patients by peripheral blood TCR sequencing and RNA sequencing. The study took place in China and was registered as a clinical trial. TCR sequencing covered roughly 13 persistent and roughly 20 newly diagnosed Graves' disease patients, around 35 samples in total. The paper's findings and limits, for the study overall: Patients with persistent disease shared more public clonotypes (around 2,700) than newly diagnosed patients did (roughly 970). Sequencing and analysis were limited to the TCR beta chain. Because the primary lesion, thyroid tissue, could not be accessed, the study looked at peripheral blood alone. Compared with newly diagnosed patients, persistent Graves' disease patients had lower TCR Shannon entropy and fewer highly expanded clones, which suggests clonal expansion. Preferential use of TRBV28, TRBJ1-2 and TRBJ2-5 was observed in persistent disease, whereas TRBV20-1 and TRBJ2-1 were favored in newly diagnosed disease. The small sample size was acknowledged by the authors as a limitation that may reduce accuracy.

The sample's time point, from its label and the paper: newly diagnosed GD, antithyroid drugs for less than 3 months. For both TCR sequencing and RNA sequencing, RNA was extracted from PBMCs using TRIzol. Graves' disease was diagnosed according to American Thyroid Association guidelines. Patients were recruited from an endocrinology department in Xi'an, China. Each patient gave 7.5 to 10 milliliters of peripheral blood, collected in an EDTA anticoagulant tube. PBMCs were isolated by Ficoll Paque Plus density gradient separation without further T cell sorting. An Agilent 2100 Bioanalyzer and agarose gel were used to assess RNA quality, and a NanoDrop 2000 was used to measure RNA concentration. The CDR3 runs 13 residues from the cysteine to the phenylalanine. The sequence is cut down to CDR3 DNA, 39 bases in frame from base 1. V is cut by 5 bases and J by 3 bases, and the space between the germline ends is 8 bases. The germline V gene supplies CDR1 MNHNS and CDR2 SASEGT.

Library generation was performed with multiplex PCR. Reads for this sample came from an Illumina HiSeq 4000. CDR3 regions were amplified by Arm-PCR with iRepertoire HTBI primers to construct TCR beta libraries. Before sequencing, the PCR products underwent gel purification. As for the original processing: A total of fewer than 70 TRBV and under 15 TRBJ segments were identified across samples and were used for gene usage analysis of CDR3 amino acid clonotypes. Filtered high-quality paired reads were merged into contigs using COPE and FqMerger. Contigs were aligned with BLAST to IMGT TRBV, TRBD and TRBJ reference genes, and CDR3 was defined per IMGT. Any clonotype with a frequency above 0.1% was counted as a highly expanded clone. Repertoire diversity was measured by Shannon entropy, and V-J evenness by the Gini coefficient. Public clonotypes were defined as clonotypes shared by more than one individual. The raw public reads went through TCRdb reprocessing: fastp at Q25, MiXCR clone calling, in-frame beta chains kept. One record per CDR3 amino acid sequence lists the most common genes and DNA. These V and J calls rely on TCRdb rather than the paper's analysis. The sample table records roughly 610,000 distinct CDR3 sequences; roughly 16% of these occur just once. About 12% of the sample is taken by the ten largest.

This clonotype was observed a few times. Its antigen is currently not known. Base qualities are missing; no much larger clone stands one base away. These same data were also listed under a study on T cells in Graves' hyperthyroidism and ophthalmopathy. The second investigation adds: Stable Graves' hyperthyroidism was defined as the absence of progression to ophthalmopathy over 18 months of follow-up. Hyperthyroidism patients were newly diagnosed, had a disease duration of under 2 months, and were aged 18 to 65 years. Exclusion was applied to patients with uncontrolled infections, other autoimmune diseases, pregnancy or lactation. Diagnoses were based on clinical symptoms, serum thyroxine and TRAb, thyroid ultrasound and orbital computed tomography. The TCR CDR3 was subjected to a first round of RT-PCR using the HTBI primer set and the Qiagen OneStep RT-PCR kit. Most expanded thyroid clonotypes (frequency above 0.001) were also found in blood, which suggests that blood repertoires may mirror thyroid immune responses. In cross-validation, a model built on a 13 V-J signature told ophthalmopathy apart from stable hyperthyroidism with 85% to 90% sensitivity and about 81% specificity, and in testing the same model reached 80%/75%. In validation, the model predicted progression to ophthalmopathy a median of about 5.9 months before onset, with approximately 70% sensitivity and roughly 79% specificity. To identify distinguishing TCR V-J signatures, a discovery cohort of 95 to 100 patients was used, comprising approximately 40 with Graves' ophthalmopathy and 57 with stable Graves' hyperthyroidism. Whether ophthalmopathy could be predicted prospectively was tested in an independent validation cohort made up of roughly 20 hyperthyroidism patients plus 17 patients who later progressed to ophthalmopathy. The 100 discovery patients were randomly split 7:3 into training and test sets. In addition, the study compared T-cell repertoires in thyroid tissue and in blood from several Graves' hyperthyroidism patients. Once sampling was done, hyperthyroidism patients were given methimazole at a starting dose of 30 mg daily, whereas ophthalmopathy patients were given high-dose intravenous methylprednisolone. Libraries were constructed in a second round of multiplex PCR, after which size selection and purification were carried out. The libraries were sequenced on an Illumina HiSeq2000 using paired-end 100 bp reads. SOAPnuke was used to process the raw data, removing reads that contained adapters or uncalled bases, had a mean Phred below 15, or lacked an exact match to the constant primer or identifier. High-quality paired reads were merged using COPE v1.2.5, and each unique nucleotide sequence was defined as a clonotype. Clonotypes were aligned to IMGT TRBV, TRBD and TRBJ reference segments using MiTCR v1.1. The analysis was restricted to V-J combinations with a frequency above 0.0001, which together covered 99% to 99.2% of the repertoires. The TCS score was defined as the ratio of F50 (clonal expansion) to E x V (chaos), calculated using BLOSUM62-based TCRdist between CDR3 peptides within each V-J. Welch's t-statistics and random forest reduced fewer than 600 V-J features to 10 to 15, which were used in a naive Bayes classifier (R e1071). No statistical method was used to fix the sample size in advance, and group allocation was not hidden from the investigators. According to the paper, TCR Vbeta CDR3 sequencing was carried out on some 130 peripheral blood samples, which came from 40 to 45 ophthalmopathy, under 85 hyperthyroidism and approximately 17 progressor patients.

Here the chain combines TRBV6-1 and TRBJ1-5; the D segment cannot be called with confidence. The sequence derives from a man aged 18 to 30 with Graves disease. Donor details come from another sample of the same person, matched by shared clones. The specimen comprised peripheral blood mononuclear cells (PBMCs), sampled at new diagnosis, from a patient treated with antithyroid drugs. The sequence in DNA is TGTGCCAGCAGTCCAGTCCCCAATCAGCCCCAGCATTTT. This sequence encodes CASSPVPNQPQHF.